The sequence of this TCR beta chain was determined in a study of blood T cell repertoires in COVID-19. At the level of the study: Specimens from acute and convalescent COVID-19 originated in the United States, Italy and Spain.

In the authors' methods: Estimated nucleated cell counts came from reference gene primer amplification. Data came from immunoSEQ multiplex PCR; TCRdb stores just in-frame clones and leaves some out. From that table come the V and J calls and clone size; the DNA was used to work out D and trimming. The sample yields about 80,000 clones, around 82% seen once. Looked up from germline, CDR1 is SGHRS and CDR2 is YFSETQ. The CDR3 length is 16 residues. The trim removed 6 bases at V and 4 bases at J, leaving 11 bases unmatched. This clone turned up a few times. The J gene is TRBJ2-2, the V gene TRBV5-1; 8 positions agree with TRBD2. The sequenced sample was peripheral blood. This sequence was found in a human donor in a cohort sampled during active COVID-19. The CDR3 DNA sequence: TGCGCCAGCACCCAACTTGAACTAGCGGTCACCGGGGAGCTGTTTTTT. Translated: CASTQLELAVTGELFF.